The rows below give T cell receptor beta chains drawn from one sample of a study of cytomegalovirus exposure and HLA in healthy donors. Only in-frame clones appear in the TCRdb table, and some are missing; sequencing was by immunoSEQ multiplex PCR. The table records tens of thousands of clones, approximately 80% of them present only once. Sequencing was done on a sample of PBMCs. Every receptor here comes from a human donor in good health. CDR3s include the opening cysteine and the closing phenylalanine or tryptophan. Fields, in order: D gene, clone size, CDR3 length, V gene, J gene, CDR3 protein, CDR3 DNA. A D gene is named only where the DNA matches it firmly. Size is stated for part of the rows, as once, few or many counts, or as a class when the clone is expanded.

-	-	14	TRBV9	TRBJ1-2	CASSDGHGGDGYTF	TGTGCCAGCAGCGACGGACACGGTGGGGATGGCTACACCTTC
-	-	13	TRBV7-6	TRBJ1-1	CASSAGGNTEAFF	TGTGCCAGCAGCGCGGGGGGGAACACTGAAGCTTTCTTT
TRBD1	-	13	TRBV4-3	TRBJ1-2	CASSQKQGTGYTF	TGCGCCAGCAGCCAAAAACAGGGGACGGGCTACACCTTC
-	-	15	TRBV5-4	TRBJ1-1	CASSPPGVMNTEAFF	TGTGCCAGCAGCCCACCCGGGGTAATGAACACTGAAGCTTTCTTT
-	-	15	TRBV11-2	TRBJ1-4	CASSLGLESYGKLFF	TGTGCCAGCAGCTTAGGACTCGAAAGCTATGGAAAACTGTTTTTT
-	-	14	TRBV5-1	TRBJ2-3	CASSEGGIADTQYF	TGCGCCAGCTCCGAAGGAGGGATCGCAGATACGCAGTATTTT
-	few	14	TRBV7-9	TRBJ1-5	CSSSDPGSNQPQHF	TGTTCCAGCAGCGACCCGGGTAGCAATCAGCCCCAGCATTTT
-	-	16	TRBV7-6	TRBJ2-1	CASSPKPPNSYNEQFF	TGTGCCAGCAGCCCTAAACCGCCTAACTCCTACAATGAGCAGTTCTTC
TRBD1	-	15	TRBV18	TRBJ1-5	CASSPSDRGVSPQHF	TGTGCCAGCTCACCTTCAGACAGGGGAGTTTCGCCCCAGCATTTT
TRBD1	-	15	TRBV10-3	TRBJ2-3	CAISEPGQGTDTQYF	TGTGCCATCAGTGAGCCCGGACAGGGCACAGATACGCAGTATTTT
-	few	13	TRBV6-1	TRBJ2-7	CASSLAAPYEQYF	TGTGCCAGCAGCTTAGCTGCTCCCTACGAGCAGTACTTC
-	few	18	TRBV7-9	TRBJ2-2	CASSGNKRTGTNTGELFF	TGTGCCAGCAGCGGAAATAAGCGTACTGGTACGAACACCGGGGAGCTGTTTTTT
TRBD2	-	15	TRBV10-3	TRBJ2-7	CAIRASGGPGHEQYF	TGTGCCATCAGGGCTAGCGGGGGTCCGGGGCACGAGCAGTACTTC
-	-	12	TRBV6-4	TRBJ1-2	CASSDQGSGYTF	TGTGCCAGCAGTGACCAGGGGTCCGGCTACACCTTC
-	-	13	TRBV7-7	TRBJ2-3	CASSSTQGDTQYF	TGTGCCAGCAGCTCAACCCAGGGGGATACGCAGTATTTT
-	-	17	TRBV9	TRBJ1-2	CASSGGFLPGSAGGYTF	TGTGCCAGCAGCGGGGGATTTCTTCCGGGCTCAGCGGGTGGCTACACCTTC
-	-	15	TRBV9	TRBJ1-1	CASSVVVGEEGEAFF	TGTGCCAGCAGCGTAGTGGTGGGGGAGGAGGGTGAAGCTTTCTTT
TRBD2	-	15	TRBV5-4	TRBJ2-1	CASSLVLAGDNEQFF	TGTGCCAGCAGCTTGGTACTAGCGGGGGACAATGAGCAGTTCTTC
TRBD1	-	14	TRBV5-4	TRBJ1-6	CASRPGTENSPLHF	TGTGCCAGCAGACCCGGGACAGAGAATTCACCCCTCCACTTT
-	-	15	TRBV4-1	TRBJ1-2	CASSPGGAILGGYTF	TGCGCCAGCAGCCCGGGGGGGGCGATCCTGGGTGGCTACACCTTC
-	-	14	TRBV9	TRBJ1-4	CASSVEGDGEKLFF	TGTGCCAGCAGCGTAGAGGGGGATGGGGAAAAACTGTTTTTT
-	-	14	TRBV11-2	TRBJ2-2	CASSLGVSSGELFF	TGTGCCAGCAGCTTGGGCGTTAGTTCCGGGGAGCTGTTTTTT
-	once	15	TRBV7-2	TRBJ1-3	CASSATGIFGNTIYF	TGTGCCAGCAGCGCTACAGGGATTTTTGGAAACACCATATATTTT
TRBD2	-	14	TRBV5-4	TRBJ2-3	CASSRGGGPDTQYF	TGTGCCAGCAGCCGCGGGGGAGGCCCGGATACGCAGTATTTT
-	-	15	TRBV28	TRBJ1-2	CASSTGREPNYGYTF	TGTGCCAGCAGTACCGGTCGGGAACCTAACTATGGCTACACCTTC
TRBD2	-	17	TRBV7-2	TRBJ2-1	CASSSRLAGGSYNEQFF	TGTGCCAGCAGCTCTCGACTAGCGGGGGGCTCCTACAATGAGCAGTTCTTC
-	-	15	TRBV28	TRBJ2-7	CASSSRQVGSYEQYF	TGTGCCAGCAGTTCACGACAGGTGGGATCCTACGAGCAGTACTTC
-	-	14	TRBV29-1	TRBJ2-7	CSVEAYRGSGEQYF	TGCAGCGTTGAAGCCTATAGGGGGTCCGGCGAGCAGTACTTC
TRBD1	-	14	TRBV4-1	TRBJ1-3	CASSRPGQGNTIYF	TGCGCCAGCAGCCGACCGGGACAGGGAAACACCATATATTTT
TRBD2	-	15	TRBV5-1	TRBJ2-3	CASSFLAGGTDTQYF	TGCGCCAGCAGCTTCCTAGCGGGGGGCACAGATACGCAGTATTTT
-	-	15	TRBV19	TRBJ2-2	CASSTKERFTGELFF	TGTGCCAGTAGTACAAAAGAGAGGTTCACCGGGGAGCTGTTTTTT
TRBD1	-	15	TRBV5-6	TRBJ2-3	CASKLSDRVSDTQYF	TGTGCCAGCAAACTATCCGACAGGGTCTCAGATACGCAGTATTTT